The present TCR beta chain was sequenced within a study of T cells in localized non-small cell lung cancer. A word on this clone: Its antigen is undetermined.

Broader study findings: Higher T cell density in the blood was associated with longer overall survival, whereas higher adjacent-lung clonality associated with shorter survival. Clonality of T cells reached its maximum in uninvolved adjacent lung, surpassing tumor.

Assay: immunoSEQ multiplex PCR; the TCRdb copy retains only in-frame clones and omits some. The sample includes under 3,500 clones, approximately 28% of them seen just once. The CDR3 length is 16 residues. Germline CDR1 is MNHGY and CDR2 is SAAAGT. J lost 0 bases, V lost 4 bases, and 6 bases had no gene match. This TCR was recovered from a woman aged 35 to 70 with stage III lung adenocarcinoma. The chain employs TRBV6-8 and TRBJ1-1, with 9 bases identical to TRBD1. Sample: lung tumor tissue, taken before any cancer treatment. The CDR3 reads CASSSGQGFMNTEAFF. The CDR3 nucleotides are TGTGCCAGCAGTTCGGGACAGGGCTTCATGAACACTGAAGCTTTCTTT.